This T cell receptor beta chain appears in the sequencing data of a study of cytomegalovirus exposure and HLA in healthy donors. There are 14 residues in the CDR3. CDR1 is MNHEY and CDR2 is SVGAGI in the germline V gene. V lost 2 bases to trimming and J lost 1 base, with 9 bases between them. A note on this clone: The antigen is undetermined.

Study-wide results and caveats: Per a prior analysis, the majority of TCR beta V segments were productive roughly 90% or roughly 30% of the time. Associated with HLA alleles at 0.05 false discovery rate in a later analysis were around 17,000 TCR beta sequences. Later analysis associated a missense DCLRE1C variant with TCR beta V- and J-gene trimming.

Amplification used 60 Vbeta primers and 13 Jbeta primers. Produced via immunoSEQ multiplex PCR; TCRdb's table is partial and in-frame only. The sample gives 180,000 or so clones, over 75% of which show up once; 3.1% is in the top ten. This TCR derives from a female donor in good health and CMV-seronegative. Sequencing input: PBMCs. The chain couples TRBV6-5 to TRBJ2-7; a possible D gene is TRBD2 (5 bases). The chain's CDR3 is CASSYNGESYEQYF. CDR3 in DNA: TGTGCCAGCAGTTACAACGGGGAGTCCTACGAGCAGTACTTC.